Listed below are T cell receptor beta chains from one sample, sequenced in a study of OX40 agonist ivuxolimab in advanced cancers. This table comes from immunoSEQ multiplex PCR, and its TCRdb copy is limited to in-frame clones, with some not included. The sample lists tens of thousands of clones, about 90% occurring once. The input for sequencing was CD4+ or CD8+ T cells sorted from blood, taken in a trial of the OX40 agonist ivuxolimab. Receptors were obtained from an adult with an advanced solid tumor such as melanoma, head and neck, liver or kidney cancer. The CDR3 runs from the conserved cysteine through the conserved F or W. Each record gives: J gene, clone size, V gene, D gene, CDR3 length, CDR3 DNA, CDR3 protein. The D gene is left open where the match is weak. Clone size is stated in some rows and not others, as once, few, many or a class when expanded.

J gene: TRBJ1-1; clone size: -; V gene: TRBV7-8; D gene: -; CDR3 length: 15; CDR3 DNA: TGTGCCAGCAGCCCCAGTGGAGGCATGAACACTGAAGCTTTCTTT; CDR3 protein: CASSPSGGMNTEAFF
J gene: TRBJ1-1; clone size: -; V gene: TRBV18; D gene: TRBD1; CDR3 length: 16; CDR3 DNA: TGTGCCAGCTCGTCCGGGACAGGGGCCTGGGGCACTGAAGCTTTCTTT; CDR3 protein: CASSSGTGAWGTEAFF
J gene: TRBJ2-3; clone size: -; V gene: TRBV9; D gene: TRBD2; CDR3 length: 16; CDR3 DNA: TGTGCCAGCAGCGCCCGGACTAGCGGGGGCACAGATACGCAGTATTTT; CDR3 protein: CASSARTSGGTDTQYF
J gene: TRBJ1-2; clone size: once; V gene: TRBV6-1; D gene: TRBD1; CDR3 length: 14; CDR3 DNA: TGTGCCAGCAGTGGCGGACAGGGTAGATATGGCTACACCTTC; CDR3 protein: CASSGGQGRYGYTF
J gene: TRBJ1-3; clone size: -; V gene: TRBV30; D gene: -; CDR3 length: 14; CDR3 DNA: TGTGCCTGGAGTGCCTGGGACCGACTAAGGACCATATATTTT; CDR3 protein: CAWSAWDRLRTIYF
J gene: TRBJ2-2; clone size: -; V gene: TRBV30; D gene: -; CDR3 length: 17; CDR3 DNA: TGTGCCTGGAGTGCTACCATTGGAAGAAAGAACACCGGGGAGCTGTTTTTT; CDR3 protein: CAWSATIGRKNTGELFF
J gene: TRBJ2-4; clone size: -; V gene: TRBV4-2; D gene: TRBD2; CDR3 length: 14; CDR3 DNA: TGTGCCAGCAGCCGCGGGACTAGAGAAAACATTCAGTACTTC; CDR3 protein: CASSRGTRENIQYF
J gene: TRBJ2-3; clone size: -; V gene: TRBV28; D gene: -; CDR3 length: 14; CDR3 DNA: TGTGCCACCATACCATTAGGGGATGGGGATACGCAGTATTTT; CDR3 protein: CATIPLGDGDTQYF
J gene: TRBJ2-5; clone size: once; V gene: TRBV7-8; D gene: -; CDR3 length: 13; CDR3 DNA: TGTGCCAGCAGCCAAACATACCAAGAGACCCAGTACTTC; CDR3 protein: CASSQTYQETQYF
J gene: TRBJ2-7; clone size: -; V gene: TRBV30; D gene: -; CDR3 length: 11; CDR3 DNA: TGTGCTTACGGGACAAGCAACGAGCAGTACTTC; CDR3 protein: CAYGTSNEQYF
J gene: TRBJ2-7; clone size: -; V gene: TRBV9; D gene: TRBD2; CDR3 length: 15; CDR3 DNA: TGTGCCAGCAGCGTAGGGCTAGCGGGTTGGTACGAGCAGTACTTC; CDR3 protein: CASSVGLAGWYEQYF
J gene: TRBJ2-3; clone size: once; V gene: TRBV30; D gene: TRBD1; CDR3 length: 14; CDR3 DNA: TGTGCCTGGAGTCGGACAGGGGCAGAAGCAACGCAGTATTTT; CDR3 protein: CAWSRTGAEATQYF
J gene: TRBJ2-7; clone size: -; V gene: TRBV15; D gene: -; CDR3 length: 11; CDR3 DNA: TGTGCCACCAGCAGCCCCGAGGTGCAGTACTTC; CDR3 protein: CATSSPEVQYF
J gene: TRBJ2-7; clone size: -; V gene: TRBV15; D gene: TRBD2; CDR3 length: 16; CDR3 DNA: TGTGCCACCAGCAGAGAGAGGACTAGATTGGGGAGCGAGCAGTACTTC; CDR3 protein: CATSRERTRLGSEQYF
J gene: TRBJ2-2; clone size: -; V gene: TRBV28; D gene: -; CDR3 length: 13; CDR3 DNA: TGTGCCAGCAGTTTCGGGAGTGCTGGGGAGCTGTTTTTT; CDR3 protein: CASSFGSAGELFF
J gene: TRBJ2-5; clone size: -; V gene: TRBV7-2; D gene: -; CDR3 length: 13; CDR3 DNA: TGTGCCAGCAGCTTAGACCCCCAGGGGACCCAGTACTTC; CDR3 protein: CASSLDPQGTQYF
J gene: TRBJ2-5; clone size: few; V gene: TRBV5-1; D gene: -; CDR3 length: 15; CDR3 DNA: TGCGCCAGCAGCCCTTCTGGGGGCCGGGGGGAGACCCAGTACTTC; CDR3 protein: CASSPSGGRGETQYF
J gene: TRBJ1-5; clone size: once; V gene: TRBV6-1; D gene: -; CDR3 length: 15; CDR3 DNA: TGTGCCAGCAGTGAAAGTGGGGCCCACAATCAGCCCCAGCATTTT; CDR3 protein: CASSESGAHNQPQHF
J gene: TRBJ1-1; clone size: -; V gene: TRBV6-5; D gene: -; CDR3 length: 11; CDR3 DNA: TGTGCCGCCGGGTGGGCGGCTGAAGCTTTCTTT; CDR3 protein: CAAGWAAEAFF
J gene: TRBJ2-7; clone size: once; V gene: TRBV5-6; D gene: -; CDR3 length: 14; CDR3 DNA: TGTGCCAGCAGCCGATACGGGAAACGGTACGAGCAGTACTTC; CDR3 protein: CASSRYGKRYEQYF
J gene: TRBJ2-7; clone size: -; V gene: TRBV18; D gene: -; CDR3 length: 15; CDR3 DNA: TGTGCCAGCTCTCAAGGGTTGGCAGGGGTCTACGAGCAGTACTTC; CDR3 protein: CASSQGLAGVYEQYF
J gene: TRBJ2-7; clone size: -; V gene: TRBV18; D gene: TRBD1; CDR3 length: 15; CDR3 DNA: TGTGCCAGCTCAGGCTGGGACAGGACCCTAGAGGAGCAGTACTTC; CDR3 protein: CASSGWDRTLEEQYF
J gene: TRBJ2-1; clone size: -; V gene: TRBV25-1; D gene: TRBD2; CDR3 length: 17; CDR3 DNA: TGTGCCAGCAGTGAGAGCGCTGGGCGGGGGAGGTTCGATGAGCAGTTCTTC; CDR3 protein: CASSESAGRGRFDEQFF
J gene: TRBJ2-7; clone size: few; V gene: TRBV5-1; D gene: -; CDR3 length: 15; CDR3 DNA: TGCGCCAGCAGCTTTGGTACAGGCCCCCCGTCCGAGCAGTACTTC; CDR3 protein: CASSFGTGPPSEQYF
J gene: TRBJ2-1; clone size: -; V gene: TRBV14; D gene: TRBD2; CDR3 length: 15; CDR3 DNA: TGTGCCAGCAGCAGGGTAGCGGGGGTGTGGAATGAGCAGTTCTTC; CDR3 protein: CASSRVAGVWNEQFF
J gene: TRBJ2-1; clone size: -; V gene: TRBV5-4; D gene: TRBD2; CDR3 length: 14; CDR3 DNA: TGTGCCAGCAGCCGACTAGCGGGAGACAATGAGCAGTTCTTC; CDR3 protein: CASSRLAGDNEQFF
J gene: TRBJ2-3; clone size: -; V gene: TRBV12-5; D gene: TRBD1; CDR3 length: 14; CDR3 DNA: TGTGCTAGTGGGATCGGGACAGGGGAAGATACGCAGTATTTT; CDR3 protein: CASGIGTGEDTQYF
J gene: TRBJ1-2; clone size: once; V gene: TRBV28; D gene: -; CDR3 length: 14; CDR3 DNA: TGTGCCAGCAGTTTAGTCCGGGGATACTATGGCTACACCTTC; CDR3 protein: CASSLVRGYYGYTF
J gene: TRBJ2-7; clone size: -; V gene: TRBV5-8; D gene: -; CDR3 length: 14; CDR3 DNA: TGTGCCAGCAGCTTGACACCAGACAGCTACGAGCAGTACTTC; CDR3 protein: CASSLTPDSYEQYF
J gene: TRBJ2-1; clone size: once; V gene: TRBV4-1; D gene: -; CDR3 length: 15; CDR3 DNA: TGCGCCAGCAGCCCCCGACAGGACCCCTACAATGAGCAGTTCTTC; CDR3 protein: CASSPRQDPYNEQFF
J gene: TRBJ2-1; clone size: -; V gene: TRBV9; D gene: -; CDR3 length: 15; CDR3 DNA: TGTGCCAGCAGCGTAGCTACGTGGAGCGAAGGTGAGCAGTTCTTC; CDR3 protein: CASSVATWSEGEQFF
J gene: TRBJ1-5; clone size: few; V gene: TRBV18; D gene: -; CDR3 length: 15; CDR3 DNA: TGTGCCAGCTCAGCCATTCCGGGGGCCGATCAGCCCCAGCATTTT; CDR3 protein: CASSAIPGADQPQHF
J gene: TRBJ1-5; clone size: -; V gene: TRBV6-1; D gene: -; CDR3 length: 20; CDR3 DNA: TGTGCCAGCAGTGTCAACCAGGGGATCGTGGTCCTAGGGGGCAATCAGCCCCAGCATTTT; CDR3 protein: CASSVNQGIVVLGGNQPQHF
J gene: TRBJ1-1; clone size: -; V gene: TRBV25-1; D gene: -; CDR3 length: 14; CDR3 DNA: TGTGCCAGCAGCCTGGCGGGCTTGAACACTGAAGCTTTCTTT; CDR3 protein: CASSLAGLNTEAFF
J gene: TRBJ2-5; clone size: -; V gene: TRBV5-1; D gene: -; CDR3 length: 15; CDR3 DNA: TGCGCCAGCAACCCCCTCGGACAGCTCCAAGAGACCCAGTACTTC; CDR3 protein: CASNPLGQLQETQYF
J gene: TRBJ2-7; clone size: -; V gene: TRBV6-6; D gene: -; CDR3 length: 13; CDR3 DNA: TGTGCCAGTCAGGGATTAAGGTCCTACGAGCAGTACTTC; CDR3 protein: CASQGLRSYEQYF
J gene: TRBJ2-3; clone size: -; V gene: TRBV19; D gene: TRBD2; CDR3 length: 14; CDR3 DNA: TGTGCCAGCGAAGCGGGGGTAAGGACAGATACGCAGTATTTT; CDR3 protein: CASEAGVRTDTQYF
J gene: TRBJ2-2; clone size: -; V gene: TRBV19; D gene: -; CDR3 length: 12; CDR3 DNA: TGTGCCAGCCGGGCCCCCACCGGGGAGCTGTTTTTT; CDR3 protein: CASRAPTGELFF
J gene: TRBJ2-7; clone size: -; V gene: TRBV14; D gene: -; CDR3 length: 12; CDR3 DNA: TGTGCCAGCAGCCGACAGGATCTCGAGCAGTACTTC; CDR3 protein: CASSRQDLEQYF
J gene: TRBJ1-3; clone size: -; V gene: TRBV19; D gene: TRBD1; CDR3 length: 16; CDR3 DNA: TGTGCCAGTACCCTACTCTCCGGACAGGGGGACAACACCATATATTTT; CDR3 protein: CASTLLSGQGDNTIYF
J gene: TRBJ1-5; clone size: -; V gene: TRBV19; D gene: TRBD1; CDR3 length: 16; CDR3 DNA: TGTGCCAGTAGTCCTGCCGACAGGGTCTTCAATCAGCCCCAGCATTTT; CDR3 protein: CASSPADRVFNQPQHF
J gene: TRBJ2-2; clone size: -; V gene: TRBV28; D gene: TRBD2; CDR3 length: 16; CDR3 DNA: TGTGCCAGCAGTCCTGGACTAGCGGGGGGTTACGGGGAGCTGTTTTTT; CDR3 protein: CASSPGLAGGYGELFF
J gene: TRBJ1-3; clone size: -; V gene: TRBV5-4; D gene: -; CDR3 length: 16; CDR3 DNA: TGTGCCAGCAGCTTGGAGGGCGCCCGCTCTGGAAACACCATATATTTT; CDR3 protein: CASSLEGARSGNTIYF
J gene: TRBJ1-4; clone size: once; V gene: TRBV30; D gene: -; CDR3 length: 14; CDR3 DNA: TGTGCCTGGAGTGTACCGGCCCGTTATGAAAAACTGTTTTTT; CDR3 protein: CAWSVPARYEKLFF
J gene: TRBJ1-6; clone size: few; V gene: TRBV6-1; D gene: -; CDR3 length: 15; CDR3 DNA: TGTGCCAGCAGTACGAGTCGACTTCGGGATTCACCCCTCCACTTT; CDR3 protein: CASSTSRLRDSPLHF
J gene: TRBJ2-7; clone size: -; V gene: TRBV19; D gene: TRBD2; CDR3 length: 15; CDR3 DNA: TGTGCCAGTAGTAGGGGCCAGCGGGGGGCCTACGAGCAGTACTTC; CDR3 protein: CASSRGQRGAYEQYF
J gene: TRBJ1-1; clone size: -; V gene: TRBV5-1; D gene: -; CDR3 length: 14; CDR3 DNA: TGCGCCAGCAGCTTGACAGCCATGAACACTGAAGCTTTCTTT; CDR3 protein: CASSLTAMNTEAFF
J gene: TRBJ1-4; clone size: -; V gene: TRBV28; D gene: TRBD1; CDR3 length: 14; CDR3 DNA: TGTGCCAGCAGTGCGGGACAGGGAGTTGAAAAACTGTTTTTT; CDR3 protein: CASSAGQGVEKLFF
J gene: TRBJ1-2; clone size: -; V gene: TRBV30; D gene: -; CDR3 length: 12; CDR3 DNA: TGTGCCTGGATGAGAACTAACTATGGCTACACCTTC; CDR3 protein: CAWMRTNYGYTF
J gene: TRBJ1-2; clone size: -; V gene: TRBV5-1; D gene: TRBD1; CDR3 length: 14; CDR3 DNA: TGCGCCAGCAGCCCGGGACAGGAGAACTATGGCTACACCTTC; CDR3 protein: CASSPGQENYGYTF
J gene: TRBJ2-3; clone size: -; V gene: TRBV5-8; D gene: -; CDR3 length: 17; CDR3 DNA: TGTGCCAGCAGCTTGGTTGGCAGTCCTCTGGACACAGATACGCAGTATTTT; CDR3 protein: CASSLVGSPLDTDTQYF
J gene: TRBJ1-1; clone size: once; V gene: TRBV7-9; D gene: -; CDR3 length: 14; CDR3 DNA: TGTGCCAGCAGCCCAGGACGGATGAACACTGAAGCTTTCTTT; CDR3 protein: CASSPGRMNTEAFF
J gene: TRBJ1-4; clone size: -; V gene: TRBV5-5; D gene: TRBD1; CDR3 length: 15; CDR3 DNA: TGTGCCAGCAGCCAAAGACAGGGGAGCTTTGAAAAACTGTTTTTT; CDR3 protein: CASSQRQGSFEKLFF
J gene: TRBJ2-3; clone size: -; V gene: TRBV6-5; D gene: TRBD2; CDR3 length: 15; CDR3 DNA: TGTGCCAGCAAGACTAGCGGAGCGAGGGCAGATACGCAGTATTTT; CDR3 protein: CASKTSGARADTQYF
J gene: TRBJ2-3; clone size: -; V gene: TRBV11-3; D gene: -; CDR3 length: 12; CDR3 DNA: TGTGCCAGCAGCTCCCACACAGATACGCAGTATTTT; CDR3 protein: CASSSHTDTQYF
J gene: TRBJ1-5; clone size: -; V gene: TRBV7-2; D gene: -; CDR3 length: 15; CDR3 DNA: TGTGCCAGCAGCTTAGTGGCTGGAGGGAATCAGCCCCAGCATTTT; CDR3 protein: CASSLVAGGNQPQHF
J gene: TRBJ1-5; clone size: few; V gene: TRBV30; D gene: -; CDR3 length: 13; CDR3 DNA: TGTGCCTGGAGTGTGCGGGAGCGTCAGCCCCAGCATTTT; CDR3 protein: CAWSVRERQPQHF
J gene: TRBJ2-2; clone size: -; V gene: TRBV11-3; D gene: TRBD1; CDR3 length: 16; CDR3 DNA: TGTGCCAGCAGCAGATCTGGGACAGCAAACACCGGGGAGCTGTTTTTT; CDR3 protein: CASSRSGTANTGELFF